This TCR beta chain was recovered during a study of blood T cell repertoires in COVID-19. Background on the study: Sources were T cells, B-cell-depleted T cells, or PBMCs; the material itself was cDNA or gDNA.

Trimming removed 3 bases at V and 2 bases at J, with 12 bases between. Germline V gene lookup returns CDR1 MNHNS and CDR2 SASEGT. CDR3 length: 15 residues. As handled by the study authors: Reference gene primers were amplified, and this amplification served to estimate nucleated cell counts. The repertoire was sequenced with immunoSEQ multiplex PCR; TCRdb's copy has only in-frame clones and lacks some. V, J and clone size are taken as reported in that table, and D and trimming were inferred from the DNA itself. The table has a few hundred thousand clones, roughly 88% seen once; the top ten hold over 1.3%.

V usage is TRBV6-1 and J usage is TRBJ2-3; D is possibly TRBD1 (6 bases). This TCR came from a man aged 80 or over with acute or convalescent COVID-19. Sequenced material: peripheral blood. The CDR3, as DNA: TGTGCCAGCAGTGATACTACAGGGATCACAGATACGCAGTATTTT. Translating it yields CASSDTTGITDTQYF.